Sequencing of this T cell receptor beta chain was carried out in a study of T cell responses to AZD1222 COVID-19 vaccine. Findings and caveats of the study: Close to half of all spike-specific TCRs reportedly target regions of the variants that are unmutated. There were vaccine-associated CD4 TCRs across spike, dominant at 160-218 and 743-854. Repertoire sampling happened only post peak T cell response.

The assay was immunoSEQ multiplex PCR, and TCRdb's table has in-frame clones only and misses some. Of tens of thousands of clones detected, about four fifths appear once; the ten largest clones hold about 6.5%. Second doses that came at about 4 or about 12 weeks were put together. On this clone itself: Its target is not known.

The CDR3 extends over 15 amino acids. With 1 base removed from V and 8 bases from J, the gap between germline ends came to 14 bases. The V gene's germline CDR1 is SGHTA and CDR2 FQGNSA. Here the sequenced sample was peripheral blood, taken 28 days after the second AZD1222 dose. The V gene is TRBV7-2, the J gene TRBJ1-4; maybe TRBD1 (5 bases). This TCR was sampled from an adult who received the AZD1222 COVID-19 vaccine. The CDR3 DNA reads TGTGCCAGCAGCTTAGGAGGCGACAGAAGAGAAAAACTGTTTTTT. As protein: CASSLGGDRREKLFF.